The 11 T cell receptor beta chains listed next were all sequenced from one sample in a study of cytomegalovirus exposure and HLA in healthy donors. TCRdb keeps only in-frame clones here, not all; method: immunoSEQ multiplex PCR. This sample has roughly 140,000 clones; around nine tenths occur once, and the top ten carry 2.5% to 4%. Sequenced input: PBMCs. The receptors derive from a woman aged 18-30 years in good health and CMV-seropositive.

The chain combines TRBV14 with TRBJ1-1; 8 positions agree with TRBD1. V gave up 2 bases and J gave up 1 base; unmatched junction bases: 6. CDR1 is SGHDN and CDR2 is FVKESK in the germline V gene. This CDR3 is 16 amino acids long. The CDR3 region has the DNA TGTGCCAGCAGCCAATCCGGACAGGGTTGGAACACTGAAGCTTTCTTT. It encodes CASSQSGQGWNTEAFF. The variable domain in full, with the rest retrieved from reference TRBV14 and TRBJ1-1, is EAGVTQFPSHSVIEKGQTVTLRCDPISGHDNLYWYRRVMGKEIKFLLHFVKESKQDESGMPNNRFLAERTGGTYSTLKVQPAELEDSGVYFCASSQSGQGWNTEAFFGQGTRLTVV.

The rearrangement joins TRBV30 to TRBJ1-1; no firm D call. The CDR3 contains 16 residues. Germline V gene sequence: CDR1 GTSNPN, CDR2 SVGIG (reference sequence). V was shortened by 1 base and J by 4 bases, with 19 bases between the two germline ends. CDR3 in DNA: TGTGCCTGGAGTGCCGCAGTGTGGGAAGCGGGCACTGAAGCTTTCTTT. This translates into CAWSAAVWEAGTEAFF.

This chain joins TRBV6-5 and TRBJ2-1; D not certain. V shed 2 bases and J shed 10 bases, with 9 bases lying between them. CDR3 length equals 12 residues. Germline CDR1 MNHEY, CDR2 SVGAGI. The CDR3 here is CASSYPGREQFF. In nucleotides, the CDR3 is TGTGCCAGCAGTTACCCAGGAAGGGAGCAGTTCTTC.

This clone showed up just once. The CDR3 DNA reads as TGTGCCAGCAGCACCTGGGACAGTGGGGAGACCCAGTACTTC. It specifies CASSTWDSGETQYF. This chain joins TRBV7-9 and TRBJ2-5; 7 nucleotides line up with TRBD1. This CDR3 contains 14 residues. CDR1 is SEHNR and CDR2 is FQNEAQ in the germline V gene (reference sequence). With 5 bases clipped from V and 5 bases from J, the junction kept 8 bases outside the gene matches.

The chain employs TRBV28 and TRBJ2-2; D call uncertain. Germline V lookup: CDR1 MDHEN, CDR2 SYDVKM. The CDR3 is 12 residues long. Trimming pared 2 bases from V and 6 bases from J, leaving 4 bases between. The DNA for the CDR3 is TGTGCCAGCAGTTTAGTCTCCGGGGAGCTGTTTTTT. It codes for CASSLVSGELFF.

The chain combines TRBV18 with TRBJ1-2, with no clear D. From germline, CDR1 is KGHSH and CDR2 LQKENI. This CDR3 comprises 13 residues. Trimming pared 2 bases from V and 4 bases from J, leaving 8 bases between. This CDR3 is CASSPEKLYGYTF. CDR3 nucleotide sequence: TGTGCCAGCTCACCAGAGAAGCTCTATGGCTACACCTTC.

The J gene is TRBJ2-2, the V gene TRBV28; 13 nucleotides align to TRBD2. J gave up 5 bases and V 6 bases, and 15 bases lay outside the gene matches. This CDR3 has 19 residues. Per the germline V gene, CDR1 is MDHEN and CDR2 is SYDVKM. CDR3: CASSEMVSGLAGETGELFF. The CDR3 DNA sequence: TGTGCCAGCAGCGAAATGGTCTCCGGACTAGCGGGAGAGACCGGGGAGCTGTTTTTT.

The V call is TRBV2, the J call TRBJ1-2; D uncertain. The CDR3 consists of 13 residues. V was trimmed by 7 bases and J by 7 bases, leaving 16 bases between them. Germline CDR1 is SNHLY and CDR2 is FYNNEI. CDR3 sequence reads: CASKAVPEGGYTF. The CDR3 nucleotides read TGTGCCAGCAAAGCAGTCCCTGAGGGTGGCTACACCTTC.

The chain joins TRBV11-3 to TRBJ2-7; a weak D match, TRBD2 (6 bases). The germline CDR1 and CDR2 sequences are SGHNT and YENEEA. The CDR3 runs 13 residues. The V and J ends lost 2 bases and 6 bases respectively, with 11 bases between them. In nucleotides, the CDR3 is TGTGCCAGCAGCTTACGGGGGTCAGGCGAGCAGTACTTC. Its translation is CASSLRGSGEQYF.

The table lists this clone with a few counts. The chain combines TRBV7-9 with TRBJ2-5; 9 positions match TRBD1. Germline values: CDR1 SEHNR, CDR2 FQNEAQ (reference sequence). This CDR3 spans 16 amino acids. V gave up 3 bases and J gave up 4 bases; unmatched junction bases: 9. CDR3 sequence (DNA): TGTGCCAGCAGCTTTAAACCGGGACAGGGAGGAGAGACCCAGTACTTC. This sequence encodes CASSFKPGQGGETQYF.

The chain combines TRBV29-1 with TRBJ2-2; 9 positions agree with TRBD2. Germline-derived CDR1 and CDR2 are SQVTM and ANQGSEA. CDR3 size: 16 residues. Unmatched junction bases numbered 10, after V lost 4 bases and J lost 4 bases. In nucleotides, the CDR3 is TGCAGCGTTGGCCGCGGGAGGGAGGGTTTCACCGGGGAGCTGTTTTTT. This gives the protein CSVGRGREGFTGELFF.